This T cell receptor (beta chain) was found in a study of cytomegalovirus exposure and HLA in healthy donors. Study summary: Tens of millions of unique TCRs, all from HLA-typed donors, were included in an early release of the data.

Study results and limitations: Among CMV-associated TCR beta chains, most appeared HLA-restricted in a later analysis. A link between a missense DCLRE1C variant and TCR beta V- and J-gene trimming emerged from a later analysis.

Trimming pared 0 bases from V and 2 bases from J, leaving 11 bases between. CDR1 MNHNY and CDR2 SVGAGI come from the germline V gene (reference sequence). CDR3 length: 15 amino acids. PCR involved 60 Vbeta and 13 Jbeta primers. TCRdb keeps only in-frame clones here, not all; method: immunoSEQ multiplex PCR. The sample holds just over 60,000 clones, about 90% seen once. The sample holds a few counts of this clone. Its antigen is not known. This clonotype was sampled from a man between 18 and 35 years old in good health and CMV-seronegative. The chain links TRBV6-6 to TRBJ2-7, with D perhaps matching TRBD2 (6 bases). The sequenced sample was PBMCs. CDR3 residues: CASSYSGGRTYEQYF. The CDR3 DNA reads TGTGCCAGCAGTTACTCCGGAGGGCGCACCTACGAGCAGTACTTC.